These T cell receptor beta chains were read from a single sample in a study of cytomegalovirus exposure and HLA in healthy donors. The method was immunoSEQ multiplex PCR; TCRdb's version includes in-frame clones alone and lacks a portion of them. The data hold about 110,000 clones, with about 80% observed a single time. Material: PBMCs. The receptors shown here come from a man aged 25 to 40 in good health and CMV-seronegative. Both conserved end residues are part of each CDR3. D genes are given only for firm matches. Size is omitted from some rows. Given values are once, few, many or a class for expanded clones.

size: NA; D: TRBD2; length: 15; V: TRBV29-1; J: TRBJ2-2; CDR3: CSVAIAGGPTGELFF; DNA: TGCAGCGTTGCCATAGCGGGAGGGCCGACCGGGGAGCTGTTTTTT
size: few; D: TRBD1; length: 16; V: TRBV5-1; J: TRBJ1-5; CDR3: CASSPGTGWNNQPQHF; DNA: TGCGCCAGCAGCCCGGGGACAGGGTGGAACAATCAGCCCCAGCATTTT
size: few; D: NA; length: 13; V: TRBV6-1; J: TRBJ2-7; CDR3: CASSLGHSYEQYF; DNA: TGTGCCAGCAGTCTCGGACATTCCTACGAGCAGTACTTC
size: NA; D: NA; length: 14; V: TRBV6-5; J: TRBJ2-2; CDR3: CASSEVPQTGELFF; DNA: TGTGCCAGCAGTGAAGTCCCCCAGACCGGGGAGCTGTTTTTT
size: NA; D: NA; length: 14; V: TRBV7-2; J: TRBJ1-6; CDR3: CASSLDKTNSPLHF; DNA: TGTGCCAGCAGCTTAGACAAAACCAATTCACCCCTCCACTTT
size: NA; D: NA; length: 11; V: TRBV2; J: TRBJ2-4; CDR3: CASREGGIQYF; DNA: TGTGCCAGCAGGGAGGGTGGCATTCAGTACTTC
size: NA; D: TRBD1; length: 15; V: TRBV9; J: TRBJ1-6; CDR3: CASSVGTATNSPLHF; DNA: TGTGCCAGCAGCGTCGGGACAGCTACCAATTCACCCCTCCACTTT
size: NA; D: NA; length: 12; V: TRBV29-1; J: TRBJ1-5; CDR3: CSATGFGQPQHF; DNA: TGCAGCGCTACGGGATTTGGTCAGCCCCAGCATTTT
size: once; D: NA; length: 14; V: TRBV4-1; J: TRBJ2-1; CDR3: CASSQDPRGNEQFF; DNA: TGCGCCAGCAGCCAAGACCCCAGGGGCAATGAGCAGTTCTTC
size: NA; D: NA; length: 15; V: TRBV5-1; J: TRBJ1-2; CDR3: CASSPSGGTPYGYTF; DNA: TGCGCCAGCAGCCCAAGTGGAGGGACCCCCTATGGCTACACCTTC
size: NA; D: NA; length: 14; V: TRBV28; J: TRBJ1-3; CDR3: CASSLSGVGNTIYF; DNA: TGTGCCAGCAGTTTATCAGGGGTCGGAAACACCATATATTTT
size: NA; D: NA; length: 14; V: TRBV5-1; J: TRBJ1-3; CDR3: CASSSRGSGNTIYF; DNA: TGCGCCAGCAGCTCCAGGGGATCTGGAAACACCATATATTTT
size: NA; D: NA; length: 16; V: TRBV4-3; J: TRBJ1-1; CDR3: CASSQDPSGVLRWAFF; DNA: TGCGCCAGCAGCCAAGATCCCTCGGGGGTATTGCGTTGGGCTTTCTTT